Following are 8 T cell receptor beta chains from one sample sequenced in a study of T cell changes during pregnancy in multiple sclerosis. Assay: immunoSEQ multiplex PCR; the TCRdb copy retains only in-frame clones and omits some. The sample holds about 92,000 clones, 90% to 95% seen once. The starting material was peripheral blood, obtained in the third trimester of pregnancy. The receptors were sampled from a female donor with multiple sclerosis, enrolled in a pregnancy study.

This chain connects TRBV28 to TRBJ2-7; 7 bases are shared with TRBD2. This CDR3 region has 17 residues. Germline CDR1 MDHEN, CDR2 SYDVKM. Trimming took 4 bases from V and 0 from J; bases not matched to a gene: 12. CDR3: CASSSHLGSGPSYEQYF. The CDR3 DNA reads as TGTGCCAGCAGTTCCCATCTAGGTAGCGGGCCCTCCTACGAGCAGTACTTC.

Only one count was recorded for this clone. The V and J genes are TRBV6-5 and TRBJ1-5; the D is unclear. Germline lookup yields CDR1 MNHEY and CDR2 SVGAGI. CDR3 length: 13 amino acids. Trimming left V 2 bases short and J 7 bases short, with 9 bases between. Here the CDR3 reads CASSYTAEQPQHF. CDR3 nucleotide sequence: TGTGCCAGCAGTTACACAGCGGAACAGCCCCAGCATTTT.

The chain joins TRBV15 to TRBJ2-1; D gene uncertain. V lost 0 bases, J lost 9 bases, and 15 bases lay in between. The CDR3 has 15 residues. CDR1 and CDR2 from the germline V gene are LNHNV and YYDKDF (reference sequence). The CDR3 protein is CATSRDLLMVGEQFF. Written as DNA, the CDR3 is TGTGCCACCAGCAGAGATTTACTGATGGTTGGTGAGCAGTTCTTC.

The J gene is TRBJ2-1, the V gene TRBV5-1; 16 bases are a match to TRBD2. The germline V gene has CDR1 SGHRS and CDR2 YFSETQ. The CDR3 is made up of 17 amino acids. The V and J ends lost 2 bases and 7 bases, in that order; junction bases with no gene match: 6. CDR3 in DNA: TGCGCCAGCAGCTTACGCCCGGGACTAGCGGGAGGGAATGAGCAGTTCTTC. Its translation: CASSLRPGLAGGNEQFF. Full variable domain (rest looked up from reference TRBV5-1 and TRBJ2-1): KAGVTQTPRYLIKTRGQQVTLSCSPISGHRSVSWYQQTPGQGLQFLFEYFSETQRNKGNFPGRFSGRQFSNSRSEMNVSTLELGDSALYLCASSLRPGLAGGNEQFFGPGTRLTVL.

The chain recombines TRBV18 with TRBJ1-2, with 10 bases aligning to TRBD1. J lost 12 bases, V lost 4 bases, and 11 bases had no gene match. The CDR3 extends over 14 amino acids. Germline CDR1 is KGHSH and CDR2 is LQKENI. The CDR3 coding sequence is TGTGCCAGCTCACTAAGCGGCGGGACAGGGGAAGACACCTTC. This translates into CASSLSGGTGEDTF.

This chain joins TRBV28 and TRBJ2-2, with D possibly TRBD1 on 5 matching bases. In germline, CDR1 is MDHEN, CDR2 SYDVKM. Trimming shortened V by 3 bases and J by 15 bases, and 11 bases separated the two germline ends. CDR3 length equals 11 residues. The CDR3 sequence: CASSLGPQLFF. CDR3 bases: TGTGCCAGCAGTTTGGGGCCCCAGTTGTTTTTT.

The chain employs TRBV6-6 and TRBJ2-7; a possible D gene is TRBD1 (6 bases). V gave up 2 bases and J gave up 1 base, with 12 bases separating them. CDR3 length equals 15 residues. Germline CDR1 MNHNY, CDR2 SVGAGI (reference sequence). The CDR3 protein is CASSYEQGYSYEQYF. The CDR3 DNA reads as TGTGCCAGCAGTTACGAACAGGGTTATTCCTACGAGCAGTACTTC.

A word on this clone: Other DNA sequences in this sample translate to the same CDR3. This chain uses TRBV14 with TRBJ1-5; D is undetermined. The CDR3 length is 13 residues. Germline V lookup: CDR1 SGHDN, CDR2 FVKESK. V lost 4 bases and J lost 2, with 6 bases in between. CDR3 DNA sequence: TGTGCCAGCAGCCTCACGGGCAATCAGCCCCAGCATTTT. Translation gives CASSLTGNQPQHF.